This is a list of T cell receptor beta chains from one sample in a study of CD8 T cells in ankylosing spondylitis. TCRdb passed the 5' RACE reads through MiXCR, listing each CDR3 protein once. This table holds 200,000 or so distinct CDR3 sequences, about an eighth found once. Sequenced material: blood, either unsorted or a sorted T cell fraction (not recorded which). The receptors derive from a female donor with ankylosing spondylitis or in good health (not recorded which). Each CDR3 is given with its conserved first and last residue. The order of the fields is J gene, D gene, V gene, clone size, CDR3 protein, CDR3 DNA. A D gene is named only where the DNA matches it firmly. Expanded clones get a size class; other rows say once, few or many, or leave the size out.

J: TRBJ2-1; D: TRBD2; V: TRBV20-1; size: many; CDR3: CSARDLLAGSEQFF; DNA: TGCAGTGCTAGAGATCTACTAGCGGGTAGTGAGCAGTTCTTC
J: TRBJ2-5; D: -; V: TRBV20-1; size: few; CDR3: CSAYALAHETQYF; DNA: TGCAGTGCCTACGCTCTAGCCCATGAGACCCAGTACTTC
J: TRBJ1-4; D: -; V: TRBV30; size: -; CDR3: CAWSREGRKGEKLFF; DNA: TGTGCCTGGAGCCGGGAGGGCAGGAAAGGGGAAAAACTGTTTTTT
J: TRBJ1-2; D: -; V: TRBV27; size: -; CDR3: CASSKAGGGGLLVGYTF; DNA: TGTGCCAGCAGTAAAGCCGGAGGGGGGGGCCTGCTGGTCGGCTACACCTTC
J: TRBJ2-7; D: -; V: TRBV7-9; size: -; CDR3: CASSQGTYEQYF; DNA: TGTGCCAGCAGCCAAGGGACCTACGAGCAGTACTTC
J: TRBJ1-1; D: -; V: TRBV6-5; size: many; CDR3: CASSYGRWDTEAFF; DNA: TGTGCCAGCAGTTATGGAAGATGGGACACTGAAGCTTTCTTT
J: TRBJ2-1; D: TRBD2; V: TRBV7-2; size: few; CDR3: CASSPQLAGVGIDEQFF; DNA: TGTGCCAGCAGCCCGCAACTAGCGGGAGTTGGAATTGATGAGCAGTTCTTC
J: TRBJ2-3; D: TRBD1; V: TRBV24-1; size: many; CDR3: CATSDLGQGASDTQYF; DNA: TGTGCCACCAGTGATTTAGGACAGGGGGCATCAGATACGCAGTATTTT
J: TRBJ2-3; D: -; V: TRBV28; size: -; CDR3: CASSSGLGTDTQYF; DNA: TGTGCCAGCAGTTCGGGACTCGGTACAGATACGCAGTATTTT
J: TRBJ1-1; D: -; V: TRBV5-4; size: many; CDR3: CASSLPSVQGREAFF; DNA: TGTGCCAGCAGCCTCCCCAGTGTTCAGGGAAGAGAAGCTTTCTTT
J: TRBJ1-1; D: TRBD1; V: TRBV12-3/TRBV12-4; size: once; CDR3: CDSSPGTGANTEAFF; DNA: TGTGACAGCAGTCCCGGGACAGGGGCGAACACTGAAGCTTTCTTT
J: TRBJ2-1; D: TRBD2; V: TRBV19; size: -; CDR3: CASGLAPLSYNEQFF; DNA: TGTGCCAGTGGACTAGCGCCCCTCTCCTACAATGAGCAGTTCTTC
J: TRBJ2-2; D: TRBD2; V: TRBV12-3/TRBV12-4; size: many; CDR3: CASRGLAGVVSGELFF; DNA: TGTGCCAGCAGGGGACTAGCGGGAGTAGTGAGCGGGGAGCTGTTTTTT
J: TRBJ2-2; D: -; V: TRBV21-1; size: many; CDR3: CASGGGDTGELFF; DNA: TGTGCCAGCGGAGGGGGCGACACCGGGGAGCTGTTTTTT
J: TRBJ2-3; D: -; V: TRBV20-1; size: many; CDR3: CSPQPAGSTDTQYF; DNA: TGCAGTCCCCAACCGGCAGGGAGCACAGATACGCAGTATTTT
J: TRBJ1-5; D: -; V: TRBV20-1; size: -; CDR3: CSAARFAGDSNQSQHF; DNA: TGCAGTGCTGCCCGGTTTGCGGGGGATAGCAATCAGTCCCAGCATTTT
J: TRBJ1-5; D: -; V: TRBV20-1; size: many; CDR3: CSAHRQSGNQPQHF; DNA: TGCAGTGCTCACAGACAGAGCGGCAATCAGCCCCAGCATTTT
J: TRBJ1-3; D: -; V: TRBV11-2; size: few; CDR3: CASSPPGGQGNTIYF; DNA: TGTGCCAGCAGCCCGCCCGGGGGGCAAGGAAACACCATATATTTT
J: TRBJ2-1; D: -; V: TRBV29-1; size: -; CDR3: CSVGPGPYNEQFF; DNA: TGCAGCGTCGGACCTGGACCCTACAATGAGCAGTTCTTC
J: TRBJ2-3; D: -; V: TRBV7-2; size: -; CDR3: CASGTRVFGTDTQYF; DNA: TGTGCCAGCGGCACTCGAGTATTTGGCACAGATACGCAGTATTTT
J: TRBJ1-5; D: -; V: TRBV10-3; size: many; CDR3: CAISGRGSNQPQHF; DNA: TGTGCCATCAGTGGACGGGGGAGCAATCAGCCCCAGCATTTT
J: TRBJ2-7; D: TRBD1; V: TRBV20-1; size: many; CDR3: CSARTGGSYEQYF; DNA: TGCAGTGCTCGGACAGGGGGCTCCTACGAGCAGTACTTC
J: TRBJ2-3; D: TRBD2; V: TRBV10-3; size: many; CDR3: CAISDPTLAGGTDTQYF; DNA: TGTGCCATCAGTGACCCGACCTTAGCGGGCGGGACAGATACGCAGTATTTT
J: TRBJ2-1; D: -; V: TRBV21-1; size: few; CDR3: CASNPRTSGSWDEQFF; DNA: TGTGCCAGCAACCCTAGGACTAGCGGGAGTTGGGATGAGCAGTTCTTC
J: TRBJ2-3; D: TRBD1; V: TRBV7-9; size: few; CDR3: CASSETGASTDTQYF; DNA: TGTGCCAGCAGCGAAACAGGGGCGTCGACAGATACGCAGTATTTT
J: TRBJ2-7; D: -; V: TRBV25-1; size: many; CDR3: CASSEYPSTGVHEQYF; DNA: TGTGCCAGCAGTGAATATCCCTCCACCGGGGTCCACGAGCAGTACTTC
J: TRBJ1-1; D: -; V: TRBV5-5; size: many; CDR3: CASSLMTGVYREAFF; DNA: TGTGCCAGCAGCCTGATGACAGGAGTATACAGAGAAGCTTTCTTT
J: TRBJ2-1; D: -; V: TRBV12-3/TRBV12-4; size: few; CDR3: CASRLSRDEQFF; DNA: TGTGCCAGCAGACTTAGCCGCGATGAGCAGTTCTTC
J: TRBJ1-4; D: TRBD1; V: TRBV12-3/TRBV12-4; size: many; CDR3: CASSLGGQGLFF; DNA: TGTGCCAGCAGTTTAGGGGGACAGGGCCTGTTTTTT
J: TRBJ2-7; D: TRBD2; V: TRBV19; size: -; CDR3: CASSISGRGSYEQYF; DNA: TGTGCCAGTAGTATAAGCGGGAGGGGGTCCTACGAGCAGTACTTC